Detailed here is one T cell receptor (beta chain). These data are taken from a study of T cells in women clearing cervical HPV infection. Using immunoSEQ multiplex PCR, the repertoire was profiled, and TCRdb retains in-frame clones only, with some absent. The sample totals about 40,000 clones. The TCR sequence derives from a woman aged 18 to 69 with a cervical HPV16 infection that either progressed to CIN3+ or cleared (not recorded which). The sequenced sample was blood buffy coat.

CDR3 protein: CASSRRTAVGYGYTF. The covered CDR3 bases are TGTGCCAGCAGCAGAAGGACAGCGGTGGGCTATGGC. V gene TRBV7-9 combines with J gene TRBJ1-2, with D possibly being TRBD1 (6 bases). The read terminates 3 residues ahead of where the CDR3 ends, so the germline J gene completes it. Deletions cut 5 bases from V and 4 bases from J, with 17 bases between. Germline V CDR1 and CDR2: SEHNR, FQNEAQ (reference sequence). CDR3 size: 15 residues. Variable domain in full (rest from reference TRBV7-9 and TRBJ1-2): DTGVSQNPRHKITKRGQNVTFRCDPISEHNRLYWYRQTLGQGPEFLTYFQNEAQLEKSRLLSDRFSAERPKGSFSTLEIQRTEQGDSAMYLCASSRRTAVGYGYTFGSGTRLTVV.